Presented here are 10 T cell receptor beta chains from one specimen sequenced in a study of blood T cell repertoires in COVID-19. TCRdb keeps only in-frame clones here, not all; method: immunoSEQ multiplex PCR. Here the sample spans 90,000 to 120,000 clones, 75% to 90% being singletons. The sequencing sample was made of peripheral blood. The receptor set was obtained from a woman of 80 years or more with acute or convalescent COVID-19.

The J gene is TRBJ1-6, the V gene TRBV5-3, with D possibly being TRBD1 (6 bases). TRBV5-3 is an ORF, with its function uncertain. There are 16 residues in the CDR3. Trimming pared 4 bases from V and 7 bases from J, leaving 18 bases between. This CDR3 reads CARSRSQGRPNSPLHF. CDR3 nucleotide sequence: TGTGCCAGAAGCCGGTCACAGGGCCGACCGAATTCACCCCTCCACTTT.

This clone was recorded a few times. This chain joins TRBV4-3 and TRBJ2-3; 8 nucleotides line up with TRBD1. Looked up from germline, CDR1 is LGHNA and CDR2 is YSLEER. The CDR3 is made up of 17 amino acids. V trimming: 1 base; J trimming: 5 bases; junction bases outside the gene matches: 11. The CDR3 spells CASSQVMARGREDTQYF. CDR3 nucleotides: TGCGCCAGCAGCCAAGTAATGGCCAGGGGGCGTGAAGATACGCAGTATTTT.

CDR3 nucleotides: TGTGCCAGCTCACCAAACTCGAGGGAGACCCAGTACTTC. Its translation is CASSPNSRETQYF. The V gene is TRBV18, the J gene TRBJ2-5; D remains unclear. CDR1 is KGHSH, CDR2 LQKENI, per germline. Trimming removed 2 bases from V and 5 bases from J, with 9 bases in between. This CDR3 is built from 13 residues.

The chain joins TRBV10-3 to TRBJ2-1; 7 bases line up with TRBD2. Trimming at V came to 0 bases and at J to 6 bases, leaving 2 bases not matched to a gene. CDR3 length: 14 amino acids. Germline-derived CDR1 and CDR2 are ENHRY and SYGVKD. The CDR3 sequence: CAISESVAGNEQFF. DNA for the CDR3: TGTGCCATCAGTGAGTCGGTAGCGGGCAATGAGCAGTTCTTC.

CDR3 sequence (DNA): TGTGCCATCAGTGTGGCAGGGATCTTGGGCTACAATGAGCAGTTCTTC. The encoded protein is CAISVAGILGYNEQFF. The rearrangement uses TRBV10-3 and TRBJ2-1; D might be TRBD1 (5 bases). From germline, CDR1 is ENHRY and CDR2 SYGVKD. The CDR3 sequence is 16 residues long. The V gene lost 4 bases and the J gene lost 3 bases, with 16 bases spanning the gap.

The chain links TRBV7-2 to TRBJ2-5; D perhaps matches TRBD1 (5 bases). The V and J ends lost 3 bases and 5 bases respectively, with 10 bases between them. Germline CDR1 and CDR2: SGHTA and FQGNSA. The CDR3 is made up of 13 amino acids. The CDR3 sequence: CASSFQGTETQYF. The CDR3 DNA sequence: TGTGCCAGCAGCTTCCAGGGTACCGAGACCCAGTACTTC.

The chain couples TRBV18 to TRBJ1-2, with D hard to call. The CDR3 covers 13 residues. With 2 bases removed from V and 5 bases from J, the gap between germline ends came to 9 bases. Germline lookup yields CDR1 KGHSH and CDR2 LQKENI. Written as DNA, the CDR3 is TGTGCCAGCTCACCATTTGAGGAGTATGGCTACACCTTC. Its translation is CASSPFEEYGYTF.

The chain carries TRBV7-9 and TRBJ2-7; D is undetermined. In germline, CDR1 is SEHNR, CDR2 FQNEAQ (reference sequence). The CDR3 length is 13 residues. Trimming removed 0 bases at V and 4 bases at J, with 7 bases between. Written as DNA, the CDR3 is TGTGCCAGCAGCTTAGCGCTCCAGTACGAGCAGTACTTC. Translation gives CASSLALQYEQYF.

The chain recombines TRBV15 with TRBJ2-2; tentative D call: TRBD1 (5 bases). Germline assignment: CDR1 LNHNV and CDR2 YYDKDF (reference sequence). The V and J ends lost 0 bases and 9 bases respectively, with 11 bases between them. There are 14 residues in the CDR3. The CDR3 spells CATSRELGPRELFF. DNA of the CDR3: TGTGCCACCAGCAGAGAGCTGGGGCCCCGGGAGCTGTTTTTT.

This clone was picked up one time. The chain joins TRBV11-2 to TRBJ2-5; 7 nucleotides match TRBD2. The CDR3 is 17 amino acids. Trimming took 0 bases from V and 4 from J; bases not matched to a gene: 11. Germline assignment: CDR1 SGHAT and CDR2 FQNNGV. DNA for the CDR3: TGTGCCAGCAGCTTAGATCATTTTACCAGGGAGGGAGAGACCCAGTACTTC. It translates to CASSLDHFTREGETQYF. Drawing the rest from reference TRBV11-2 and TRBJ2-5, the complete variable domain is EAGVAQSPRYKIIEKRQSVAFWCNPISGHATLYWYQQILGQGPKLLIQFQNNGVVDDSQLPKDRFSAERLKGVDSTLKIQPAKLEDSAVYLCASSLDHFTREGETQYFGPGTRLLVL.